One sample yielded the 18 T cell receptor beta chains listed below, sequenced in a study of T cell responses to AZD1222 COVID-19 vaccine. The table came from immunoSEQ multiplex PCR; TCRdb's copy has only in-frame clones and leaves some out. The sample yields 150,000 to 160,000 clones, about 86% seen once. This specimen consisted of peripheral blood, obtained on day 0 of MenACWY control vaccination. These receptors were obtained from an adult in good health.

The sample holds a few counts of this clone. The chain uses TRBV19 and TRBJ2-7, with TRBD1 as a possible D gene (5 bases). The CDR3 totals 12 residues. V was trimmed by 4 bases and J by 4 bases, leaving 8 bases between them. The germline CDR1 and CDR2 sequences are LNHDA and SQIVND (reference sequence). CDR3 coding DNA: TGTGCCAGTAGTAGCAGACAGTACGAGCAGTACTTC. Translation: CASSSRQYEQYF.

This chain links TRBV29-1 with TRBJ1-5; possible D gene TRBD1, 5 bases. Germline V lookup: CDR1 SQVTM, CDR2 ANQGSEA. This CDR3 contains 12 residues. Trimming left V 4 bases short and J 6 bases short, with 10 bases between. DNA of the CDR3: TGCAGCGTTGGGGGGGAGAGTCAGCCCCAGCATTTT. It is translated as CSVGGESQPQHF.

The chain couples TRBV5-1 to TRBJ1-1; D is undetermined. Germline CDR1 is SGHRS and CDR2 is YFSETQ. The length of the CDR3 is 14 residues. V was trimmed by 4 bases and J by 4 bases, leaving 14 bases between them. In DNA form, the CDR3 reads TGCGCCAGCAGCCCTGCCACACAGAGCACTGAAGCTTTCTTT. Protein sequence: CASSPATQSTEAFF.

J is TRBJ2-5 and V is TRBV2, with TRBD1 matching 9 bases. V lost 6 bases and J lost 2; bases outside the gene matches: 7. Germline CDR1 reads SNHLY; CDR2 reads FYNNEI. The length of the CDR3 is 15 residues. The CDR3: CASSADRGWQETQYF. The DNA of the CDR3 is TGTGCCAGCAGCGCCGACAGGGGGTGGCAAGAGACCCAGTACTTC.

This chain links TRBV2 with TRBJ2-2; D may be TRBD2 (6 bases). V shed 2 bases and J shed 5 bases, with 9 bases lying between them. This CDR3 is 14 amino acids long. CDR1 and CDR2 (germline): SNHLY, FYNNEI. The CDR3 bases are TGTGCCAGCAGTGAAAGAGGGAGGACCGGGGAGCTGTTTTTT. As protein: CASSERGRTGELFF.

This clone was seen just once. The rearrangement joins TRBV11-3 to TRBJ1-1, with TRBD1 identical over 8 bases. The germline V gene encodes CDR1 SGHNT and CDR2 YENEEA. V dropped 8 bases and J dropped 1; count of bases not matched to a gene: 0. The CDR3 loop spans 12 amino acids. CDR3 protein: CASGQGNTEAFF. In DNA, the CDR3 is TGTGCCAGCGGACAGGGGAACACTGAAGCTTTCTTT.

The chain carries TRBV29-1 and TRBJ1-1, with 7 bases fitting TRBD1. The CDR3 length is 16 residues. Germline CDR1 SQVTM, CDR2 ANQGSEA. V shed 6 bases and J 0 bases; nucleotides not matched to a gene: 13. CDR3 bases: TGCAGCGTGACCGCTCCGACAGGGAAGATGAACACTGAAGCTTTCTTT. Amino acids: CSVTAPTGKMNTEAFF.

This clone was observed once. The chain links TRBV19 to TRBJ2-7, with D maybe TRBD1 (7 bases). Trimming cost V 4 bases and J 1 base, with 17 bases left between them. The CDR3 runs 16 residues. Germline CDR1 reads LNHDA; CDR2 reads SQIVND (reference sequence). The CDR3 DNA reads as TGTGCCAGTAGTAGCCCGAGGGGGCGGGGATCCTACGAGCAGTACTTC. It specifies CASSSPRGRGSYEQYF. Full variable domain (outside the CDR3, taken from reference TRBV19 and TRBJ2-7): DGGITQSPKYLFRKEGQNVTLSCEQNLNHDAMYWYRQDPGQGLRLIYYSQIVNDFQKGDIAEGYSVSREKKESFPLTVTSAQKNPTAFYLCASSSPRGRGSYEQYFGPGTRLTVT.

This chain uses TRBV11-3 with TRBJ2-7; D is unclear. The V end was cut by 7 bases, the J end by 1 base, with 11 bases between. The germline CDR1 and CDR2 sequences are SGHNT and YENEEA. The CDR3 runs 13 residues. Written as DNA, the CDR3 is TGTGCCAGCATGGGCAGCGTTTCCTACGAGCAGTACTTC. As protein: CASMGSVSYEQYF.

CDR3 DNA sequence: TGTGCCAGTAGTACCAACCATGACTCTGGAAACACCATATATTTT. This gives the protein CASSTNHDSGNTIYF. The gene calls are TRBV19 and TRBJ1-3, with D unresolved. Trimming took 4 bases from V and 0 from J, leaving 10 bases between them. The CDR3 totals 15 residues. CDR1 is LNHDA, CDR2 SQIVND, per germline (reference sequence).

The chain has TRBV19 and TRBJ1-1; TRBD1 might be the D (6 bases). The germline gives CDR1 LNHDA, CDR2 SQIVND (reference sequence). Trimming took 4 bases from V and 4 from J, leaving 19 bases between them. The CDR3 runs 16 residues. The CDR3 loop reads CASSTSWGQMGTEAFF. In DNA, the CDR3 is TGTGCCAGTAGTACTTCTTGGGGGCAGATGGGCACTGAAGCTTTCTTT.

The chain joins TRBV11-2 to TRBJ1-1; D is uncertain. Trimming removed 0 bases at V and 4 bases at J, with 9 bases between. This CDR3 contains 14 residues. Germline V gene sequence: CDR1 SGHAT, CDR2 FQNNGV. The CDR3 DNA reads TGTGCCAGCAGCTTAGATATGGGGATCACTGAAGCTTTCTTT. It is translated as CASSLDMGITEAFF.

The rearrangement uses TRBV6-5 and TRBJ1-3; TRBD1 matches at 9 bases. Germline CDR1 and CDR2: MNHEY and SVGAGI. The V gene end was trimmed by 5 bases and the J gene end by 7 bases; junction bases not matched to a gene: 9. The CDR3 consists of 15 residues. As DNA, the CDR3 is TGTGCCAGCAGTCAATATATAGGGACAGGGAACACCATATATTTT. This sequence encodes CASSQYIGTGNTIYF.

V and J are TRBV9 and TRBJ2-1, with D uncertain. Deletions cut 2 bases from V and 8 bases from J, with 8 bases between. CDR3 length equals 12 residues. Germline CDR1 and CDR2: SGDLS and YYNGEE. The CDR3 nucleotides read TGTGCCAGCAGCGTCCGGTCGTATGAGCAGTTCTTC. As protein: CASSVRSYEQFF.

The chain has TRBV11-2 and TRBJ1-3, with D perhaps TRBD1 (6 bases). The germline V and J ends were trimmed by 8 bases and 3 bases, with 11 bases remaining between them. Germline lookup yields CDR1 SGHAT and CDR2 FQNNGV. The CDR3 covers 13 residues. This CDR3 is CASSGALGNTIYF. CDR3 bases: TGTGCCAGCTCAGGGGCGCTTGGAAACACCATATATTTT.

The chain links TRBV19 to TRBJ2-7; TRBD2 matches 8 bases. Germline values: CDR1 LNHDA, CDR2 SQIVND (reference sequence). V gave up 9 bases and J gave up 3 bases; unmatched junction bases: 10. The CDR3 has 14 residues. CDR3 region: CASSTRGAGYEQYF. The CDR3 nucleotides read TGTGCCAGCAGCACGCGGGGGGCTGGCTACGAGCAGTACTTC.

This clone was picked up one time. The J gene is TRBJ2-7, the V gene TRBV2; possibly TRBD1 for D (5 bases). Germline CDR1 SNHLY, CDR2 FYNNEI. Trimming took 7 bases from V and 3 from J, leaving 13 bases between them. The CDR3 runs to 13 residues. This chain's CDR3 is CASTQVFYYEQYF. The CDR3 nucleotides are TGTGCCAGCACACAGGTCTTTTACTACGAGCAGTACTTC.

This sequence joins TRBV24-1 and TRBJ2-1; 7 nucleotides match TRBD2. Germline V gives CDR1 KGHDR, CDR2 SFDVKD. This CDR3 comprises 15 residues. The V segment lost 7 bases and the J segment 0 bases; nucleotides outside the gene matches: 5. CDR3 in DNA: TGTGCCACCAGGGGGCGGGAGACCTCCTACAATGAGCAGTTCTTC. Its translation is CATRGRETSYNEQFF.